The rows below give T cell receptor beta chains drawn from one sample of a study of cytomegalovirus exposure and HLA in healthy donors. Assay: immunoSEQ multiplex PCR; the TCRdb copy retains only in-frame clones and omits some. The sample has roughly 88,000 clones, over 60% seen once. The sample was PBMCs. These receptors came from a man aged 25 to 45 in good health and CMV-seropositive. The CDR3 runs from the conserved cysteine through the conserved F or W. D genes are given only for firm matches. Some rows have no size entry. The others give once, few or many, or a class for an expanded clone.

>TRBD1|16|TRBJ1-5|NA|TRBV5-5
TGTGCCAGCAGCAGGACAGGCGCCCGGGGCAATCAGCCCCAGCATTTT
CASSRTGARGNQPQHF
>TRBD1|15|TRBJ1-5|NA|TRBV6-1
TGTGCCAGCAGCAAACAGGGGTCTATAGGTCAGCCCCAGCATTTT
CASSKQGSIGQPQHF
>NA|17|TRBJ2-1|NA|TRBV14
TGTGCCAGCAGCCAAGCTAGGGGGGGCGCCATGGACAATGAGCAGTTCTTC
CASSQARGGAMDNEQFF
>TRBD2|15|TRBJ2-7|NA|TRBV9
TGTGCCAGCAGCGTGTCGGGGACTAGCACTAACGAGCAGTACTTC
CASSVSGTSTNEQYF
>NA|15|TRBJ1-1|NA|TRBV19
TGTGCCAGTAGTATAGCTGTCCCCGGACACGCTGAAGCTTTCTTT
CASSIAVPGHAEAFF
>TRBD1|13|TRBJ1-4|once|TRBV11-1
TGTGCCAGCAGCTCGGGACAGAATGAAAAACTGTTTTTT
CASSSGQNEKLFF
>NA|14|TRBJ2-2|NA|TRBV6-5
TGTGCCAGCAGTGCATCGGGGAACACCGGGGAGCTGTTTTTT
CASSASGNTGELFF
>TRBD1|17|TRBJ2-5|few|TRBV28
TGTGCCAGCAGTCGAATGGCCGGGACAGGGGTCGGAGAGACCCAGTACTTC
CASSRMAGTGVGETQYF
>NA|13|TRBJ2-6|NA|TRBV7-3
TGTGCCAGCAGCTCCACTGGGGCCAACGTCCTGACTTTC
CASSSTGANVLTF
>TRBD1|16|TRBJ1-4|once|TRBV6-6
TGTGCCAGCACCCGCGATTCAGGGACAGGGGGGCCGGGGCAGTTTTTT
CASTRDSGTGGPGQFF
>NA|14|TRBJ2-3|NA|TRBV4-1
TGCGCCTCAACGGATGCCGACTCCTCAGATACGCAGTATTTT
CASTDADSSDTQYF
>TRBD1|16|TRBJ2-1|NA|TRBV7-3
TGTGCCAGCAGCGAAAGAGCAGGGACAGGTTACAATGAGCAGTTCTTC
CASSERAGTGYNEQFF
>TRBD2|14|TRBJ2-1|once|TRBV9
TGTGCCAGCAGCGTAAGCGGGAGTAAAAATGAGCAGTTCTTC
CASSVSGSKNEQFF
>NA|12|TRBJ2-7|few|TRBV29-1
TGCAGCGTTGCCCTTGTTGAGTACGAGCAGTACTTC
CSVALVEYEQYF
>TRBD1|14|TRBJ2-2|NA|TRBV29-1
TGCAGCGCAAACAGGGGGGTAAACACCGGGGAGCTGTTTTTT
CSANRGVNTGELFF
>NA|18|TRBJ2-6|NA|TRBV9
TGTGCCAGCAGCAAAATGGGGGGGCCGGGCTCTGGGGCCAACGTCCTGACTTTC
CASSKMGGPGSGANVLTF
>TRBD1|13|TRBJ2-7|NA|TRBV5-1
TGCGCCAGCAGCAGCCGGACAGGCTACGAGCAGTACTTC
CASSSRTGYEQYF
>NA|14|TRBJ1-5|NA|TRBV9
TGTGCCAGCAGCGTGGGAGGGTCATATCAGCCCCAGCATTTT
CASSVGGSYQPQHF
>TRBD1|14|TRBJ1-5|NA|TRBV18
TGTGCCAGCTCACCAGGCACAGGGGGCCAGCCCCAGCATTTT
CASSPGTGGQPQHF
>NA|16|TRBJ2-2|NA|TRBV9
TGTGCCAGCAGCGTTAAGGAGGGGGCAGACACCGGGGAGCTGTTTTTT
CASSVKEGADTGELFF
>NA|14|TRBJ1-3|NA|TRBV14
TGTGCCAGCAGCCAAGCAGGTCGGGGAAACACCATATATTTT
CASSQAGRGNTIYF
>NA|15|TRBJ1-2|NA|TRBV5-4
TGTGCCAGCAGCCTTCTAACAGGGTCTAACTATGGCTACACCTTC
CASSLLTGSNYGYTF
>TRBD2|17|TRBJ2-1|once|TRBV9
TGTGCCAGCAGCGTAGGGGCGTTAGTGGGACTAGGAAATGAGCAGTTCTTC
CASSVGALVGLGNEQFF
>NA|16|TRBJ1-4|NA|TRBV6-1
TGTGCCAGCAGTGAAGCCCCAGGGGAGGGTAATGAAAAACTGTTTTTT
CASSEAPGEGNEKLFF
>TRBD1|14|TRBJ2-7|NA|TRBV9
TGTGCCAGCAGCTACCGGGACAGGTCCTACGAGCAGTACTTC
CASSYRDRSYEQYF
>TRBD1|16|TRBJ2-1|NA|TRBV7-3
TGTGCCAGCAGCTTAACGATTTCGACAGGGTCTTATGAGCAGTTCTTC
CASSLTISTGSYEQFF
>NA|14|TRBJ1-1|NA|TRBV5-1
TGCGCCAGCAGCTTACGACGGGGAGACACTGAAGCTTTCTTT
CASSLRRGDTEAFF
>NA|17|TRBJ1-1|NA|TRBV18
TGTGCCAGCTCACCATTCCGACCGGGGACACGGGACACTGAAGCTTTCTTT
CASSPFRPGTRDTEAFF
>TRBD1|13|TRBJ1-5|NA|TRBV27
TGTGCCAGCCGGGACAGAGGCAATCAGCCCCAGCATTTT
CASRDRGNQPQHF
>TRBD1|15|TRBJ2-2|NA|TRBV18
TGTGCCAGCTCAAGGGGGCCGGTGGTCACCGGGGAGCTGTTTTTT
CASSRGPVVTGELFF
>TRBD2|16|TRBJ2-7|few|TRBV5-4
TGTGCCAGCAGCTTGCTGGCTAGCGGCGCCCCCTACGAGCAGTACTTC
CASSLLASGAPYEQYF
>NA|17|TRBJ2-5|NA|TRBV25-1
TGTGCCAGCAGGGGCCGGGGGAGCAAGAGCTTTAGAGAGACCCAGTACTTC
CASRGRGSKSFRETQYF
>NA|15|TRBJ1-1|NA|TRBV6-1
TGTGCCAGCAGTGAGGGGGCAGCTGCCCGGGGTGAAGCTTTCTTT
CASSEGAAARGEAFF
>NA|18|TRBJ2-1|once|TRBV6-1
TGTGCCAGCAGTGAAGGGTGGGGGCGGGAGAATCCCTACAATGAGCAGTTCTTC
CASSEGWGRENPYNEQFF
>TRBD1|14|TRBJ1-1|NA|TRBV19
TGTGCCAGTAGTACCCTGACAGGGTTCACTGAAGCTTTCTTT
CASSTLTGFTEAFF
>NA|14|TRBJ1-2|NA|TRBV27
TGTGCCAGCAGAGCGGGAGGAAGACTCTATGGCTACACCTTC
CASRAGGRLYGYTF
>NA|16|TRBJ1-1|NA|TRBV6-1
TGTGCCAGCAGTGAAGATATAGGGGGTTACTACACTGAAGCTTTCTTT
CASSEDIGGYYTEAFF
>NA|15|TRBJ1-6|few|TRBV19
TGTGCCAGTAGTATGGGGGCAGGGCTGAATTCACCCCTCCACTTT
CASSMGAGLNSPLHF
>TRBD1|15|TRBJ2-2|once|TRBV7-9
TGTGCCACCAATCCGGGACAGGGGGGAACCGGGGAGCTGTTTTTT
CATNPGQGGTGELFF
>NA|16|TRBJ1-1|NA|TRBV7-2
TGTGCCAGCAGCCGTCTGCCAGGGGTAGGGAACACTGAAGCTTTCTTT
CASSRLPGVGNTEAFF
>NA|12|TRBJ2-7|NA|TRBV6-5
TGTGCCAGCAGCGATAGCTCCTACGAGCAGTACTTC
CASSDSSYEQYF
>TRBD1|16|TRBJ2-3|NA|TRBV13
TGTGCCAGCAGCCTCCGTGGACAGGTTAGCACAGATACGCAGTATTTT
CASSLRGQVSTDTQYF
>TRBD1|16|TRBJ1-1|NA|TRBV25-1
TGTGCCAGCAGTGAATGGGACAGGGGAACCGACACTGAAGCTTTCTTT
CASSEWDRGTDTEAFF
>NA|15|TRBJ2-1|NA|TRBV9
TGTGCCAGCAGCGTAGAGGGGGATTCCTACAATGAGCAGTTCTTC
CASSVEGDSYNEQFF
>NA|14|TRBJ1-2|NA|TRBV5-4
TGTGCCAGCTCCCTGAGGAGCGTCAATTATGGCTACACCTTC
CASSLRSVNYGYTF
>TRBD1|15|TRBJ1-1|NA|TRBV19
TGTGCCAGTAGTTGGACAGGGTTGAGGTCAACTGAAGCTTTCTTT
CASSWTGLRSTEAFF
>NA|14|TRBJ1-2|NA|TRBV28
TGTGCCAGCAGCCCTTGGAGGGGCGCGGGGGGCTACACCTTC
CASSPWRGAGGYTF
>NA|13|TRBJ1-2|NA|TRBV7-3
TGTGCCAGCAGTGGGCGGCAGGGGCTTGGCTACACCTTC
CASSGRQGLGYTF
>NA|14|TRBJ1-1|NA|TRBV28
TGTGCCAGCCGCCCCGTCCGACAGTACACTGAAGCTTTCTTT
CASRPVRQYTEAFF
>TRBD2|15|TRBJ2-7|few|TRBV5-1
TGCGCCAGCAGCCCCCTAGCGGGAGGTGCGTACGAGCAGTACTTC
CASSPLAGGAYEQYF
>NA|13|TRBJ1-2|NA|TRBV19
TGTGCCAGCACCCCGACAGAGAACTATGGCTACACCTTC
CASTPTENYGYTF
>TRBD2|15|TRBJ2-7|NA|TRBV28
TGTGCCAGCACCCACCCGGGAGGGAACAGCTACGAGCAGTACTTC
CASTHPGGNSYEQYF
>TRBD1|15|TRBJ1-3|few|TRBV11-1
TGTGCCAGCAGCCGGGACAGGGGGCTTGGAAACACCATATATTTT
CASSRDRGLGNTIYF
>NA|14|TRBJ2-5|NA|TRBV11-3
TGTGCCAGCAGCTTAGACCCCTCCCAAGAGACCCAGTACTTC
CASSLDPSQETQYF
>TRBD2|16|TRBJ2-1|few|TRBV2
TGTGCCAGCAGTGGGACTAGCGGGAGCTCCTACAATGAGCAGTTCTTC
CASSGTSGSSYNEQFF